A single sample gave rise to the 18 T cell receptor beta chains below, sequenced in a study of blood T cell repertoires in COVID-19. The method was immunoSEQ multiplex PCR; TCRdb's version includes in-frame clones alone and lacks a portion of them. The sample shows around 310,000 clones, roughly 90% of them seen only once. Sequenced sample: peripheral blood. The receptors originated from a woman in her 30s with COVID-19, enrolled during active disease.

The DNA of the CDR3 is TGTGCCAGCAGTTATGAAGACAGCTCCTACAATGAGCAGTTCTTC. Translated, it gives CASSYEDSSYNEQFF. The rearrangement uses TRBV6-5 and TRBJ2-1; TRBD1 might be the D (5 bases). Trimming pared 3 bases from V and 0 bases from J, leaving 9 bases between. The CDR3 has 15 residues. In germline, CDR1 is MNHEY, CDR2 SVGAGI.

V gene TRBV19 combines with J gene TRBJ2-2; 9 bases match TRBD2. V shed 7 bases and J 6 bases; nucleotides not matched to a gene: 9. Germline CDR1 reads LNHDA; CDR2 reads SQIVND (reference sequence). This CDR3 contains 15 residues. The CDR3 DNA reads TGTGCCAGTACACGACGGCGGGAGGGGGCCGGGGAGCTGTTTTTT. Amino acid sequence: CASTRRREGAGELFF.

The V call is TRBV5-4, the J call TRBJ2-3, with 15 bases aligning to TRBD2. The CDR3 has 16 residues. Losses at the gene ends were 0 bases for V and 6 bases for J; bases not matched to a gene: 2. CDR1 and CDR2 from the germline V gene are SGHNT and YYREEE (reference sequence). In DNA form, the CDR3 reads TGTGCCAGCAGCTTGGGGACTAGCGGGAGGGTGGATACGCAGTATTTT. Translated: CASSLGTSGRVDTQYF.

The chain has TRBV5-4 and TRBJ2-3; possible D gene TRBD1, 5 bases. CDR3 length: 15 amino acids. Germline V gene data show CDR1 as SGHNT and CDR2 as YYREEE (reference sequence). V shed 0 bases and J shed 2 bases, with 10 bases lying between them. The CDR3 DNA is TGTGCCAGCAGCTTGGCCGAAGGGGTCACAGATACGCAGTATTTT. Protein sequence: CASSLAEGVTDTQYF.

The J gene is TRBJ1-5, the V gene TRBV18; D uncertain. V was pared by 2 bases and J by 0 bases, with 8 bases between. The length of the CDR3 is 15 residues. Germline loops: CDR1 KGHSH, CDR2 LQKENI. The CDR3 region has the DNA TGTGCCAGCTCACCAAACACCAATAGCAATCAGCCCCAGCATTTT. Translated: CASSPNTNSNQPQHF.

This chain connects TRBV5-1 to TRBJ2-7, with 7 nucleotides matching TRBD1. The CDR3 spans 15 residues. The germline CDR1 and CDR2 sequences are SGHRS and YFSETQ. V lost 2 bases to trimming and J lost 5 bases; unmatched junction nucleotides: 10. CDR3 sequence reads: CASSLPDRVRNEQYF. The DNA for the CDR3 is TGCGCCAGCAGCTTACCCGACAGGGTTCGCAACGAGCAGTACTTC.

V is TRBV4-2 and J is TRBJ2-7; D gene unclear. Per germline, CDR1 LGHNA and CDR2 YNFKEQ. The CDR3 consists of 13 residues. Deletions cut 0 bases from V and 3 bases from J, with 6 bases between. CDR3 bases: TGTGCCAGCAGCCAAGATCTCCTCTACGAGCAGTACTTC. Encoded protein: CASSQDLLYEQYF.

The CDR3 sequence is CASSLQPSKETQYF. CDR3 sequence (DNA): TGCGCCAGCAGCCTACAGCCGAGTAAAGAGACCCAGTACTTC. This chain links TRBV5-1 with TRBJ2-5; D uncertain. Germline lookup yields CDR1 SGHRS and CDR2 YFSETQ. Trimming cost V 4 bases and J 3 bases, with 13 bases left between them. CDR3 size: 14 residues.

The chain joins TRBV19 to TRBJ2-1; 7 nucleotides align to TRBD2. The CDR3 runs to 15 residues. The germline V gene encodes CDR1 LNHDA and CDR2 SQIVND (reference sequence). Trimming removed 1 base from V and 5 bases from J; junction bases left unmatched: 5. CDR3 sequence: CASSIVPSGNNEQFF. CDR3 in DNA: TGTGCCAGTAGTATAGTACCTAGCGGTAACAATGAGCAGTTCTTC.

V usage is TRBV30 and J usage is TRBJ1-5; D remains unclear. Between the trimmed V and J ends, which lost 2 bases and 2 bases, there was a span of 10 bases. The CDR3 is 14 residues long. CDR1 and CDR2 (germline): GTSNPN, SVGIG (reference sequence). The CDR3 nucleotides are TGTGCCTGGAGTCGCTCAGGCGGCAATCAGCCCCAGCATTTT. It yields the protein CAWSRSGGNQPQHF.

With regard to this clone: Other DNA sequences of this sample code for an identical CDR3. The chain joins TRBV9 to TRBJ1-2; D remains unclear. CDR1 and CDR2 (germline): SGDLS, YYNGEE. The CDR3 consists of 13 residues. Trimming took off 4 bases at V and 4 bases at J, with 11 bases between the two ends. The CDR3 reads CASSPEGGYGYTF. Written as DNA, the CDR3 is TGTGCCAGCAGCCCGGAGGGCGGCTATGGCTACACCTTC.

The rearrangement links TRBV4-1 to TRBJ1-5, with D possibly TRBD1 on 6 matching bases. CDR3 length: 16 residues. Trimming pared 2 bases from V and 1 base from J, leaving 12 bases between. Germline V gene lookup returns CDR1 MGHRA and CDR2 YSYEKL. CDR3 bases: TGCGCCAGCAGCCAAACGCTGACAGGAAGCAATCAGCCCCAGCATTTT. It codes for CASSQTLTGSNQPQHF.

The rearrangement links TRBV5-1 to TRBJ2-7, with TRBD1 as a possible D gene (5 bases). The germline V gene encodes CDR1 SGHRS and CDR2 YFSETQ. V was cut by 9 bases and J by 6 bases, with 16 bases left in between. The CDR3 has 12 amino acids. The CDR3 DNA reads TGCGCCACTTCCTTAGGGGCCGGCGAGCAGTACTTC. This codes for CATSLGAGEQYF.

This sequence joins TRBV10-3 and TRBJ2-7; D remains unclear. This CDR3 is built from 14 residues. CDR1 ENHRY and CDR2 SYGVKD come from the germline V gene. V was clipped by 2 bases and J by 0 bases, with 8 bases between them. The CDR3 protein is CAISEPKSSYEQYF. The CDR3 nucleotides read TGTGCCATCAGTGAGCCGAAGAGCTCCTACGAGCAGTACTTC.

The rearrangement links TRBV6-6 to TRBJ2-6, with 11 bases fitting TRBD2. The trim removed 5 bases at V and 7 bases at J, leaving 7 bases unmatched. CDR1 MNHNY and CDR2 SVGAGI come from the germline V gene (reference sequence). CDR3 size: 16 residues. The CDR3 reads CASSTTSGRTANVLTF. Written as DNA, the CDR3 is TGTGCCAGCAGTACCACTAGCGGGAGAACAGCCAACGTCCTGACTTTC.

The J gene is TRBJ2-7, the V gene TRBV6-1, with 9 bases matching TRBD1. The CDR3 is 15 amino acids. With 2 bases clipped from V and 6 bases from J, the junction kept 8 bases outside the gene matches. Germline V lookup: CDR1 MNHNS, CDR2 SASEGT. CDR3 amino acids: CASSELGQGRAEQYF. CDR3 DNA: TGTGCCAGCAGTGAACTCGGACAGGGGAGGGCCGAGCAGTACTTC.

About this clone: Other nucleotide sequences in the sample specify the same CDR3. The V call is TRBV10-2, the J call TRBJ2-2; the D gene is possibly TRBD2 (6 bases). CDR1 and CDR2 (germline): WSHSY, SAAADI. The CDR3 is 15 amino acids. Trimming took off 5 bases at V and 0 bases at J, with 10 bases between the two ends. The CDR3 reads CASSPGTANTGELFF. CDR3 sequence (DNA): TGCGCCAGCAGTCCCGGGACTGCGAACACCGGGGAGCTGTTTTTT.

V is TRBV4-3 and J is TRBJ2-2; TRBD2 might be the D (6 bases). This CDR3 region has 15 residues. The germline V and J ends were trimmed by 6 bases and 4 bases, with 15 bases remaining between them. Germline CDR1 LGHNA, CDR2 YSLEER. The CDR3 bases are TGCGCCAGCAGATCTAGCGCCCCGGGCACCGGGGAGCTGTTTTTT. Protein product: CASRSSAPGTGELFF.